A selection of T cell receptor beta chains follows, all from one sample in a study of cytomegalovirus exposure and HLA in healthy donors. Only in-frame clones appear in the TCRdb table, and some are missing; sequencing was by immunoSEQ multiplex PCR. The sample carries some 93,000 clones, around 10% recorded once. Sequencing input: PBMCs. The receptors here all came from a man aged 45-60 years in good health and CMV-seropositive. Both conserved end residues are part of each CDR3. A D gene is named only where the DNA matches it firmly. Clone size, where shown, is once, few, many, or a class for clones that have expanded.

v_gene: TRBV30
abundance: few
d_gene: NA
j_gene: TRBJ1-4
CDR3aa: CAWNPSPGWGEKLFF
CDR3nt: TGTGCCTGGAACCCCAGCCCGGGGTGGGGTGAAAAACTGTTTTTT

v_gene: TRBV19
abundance: NA
d_gene: NA
j_gene: TRBJ2-5
CDR3aa: CASSPLGGGRPKETQYF
CDR3nt: TGTGCCAGTAGTCCCCTGGGGGGGGGCCGACCCAAAGAGACCCAGTACTTC

v_gene: TRBV7-2
abundance: few
d_gene: TRBD2
j_gene: TRBJ2-3
CDR3aa: CASSLGREPNINTQYF
CDR3nt: TGTGCCAGCAGCTTAGGGCGGGAGCCGAACATAAATACGCAGTATTTT

v_gene: TRBV6-5
abundance: NA
d_gene: TRBD1
j_gene: TRBJ1-5
CDR3aa: CASRGQRGQPQHF
CDR3nt: TGTGCCAGCAGGGGACAGAGGGGTCAGCCCCAGCATTTT

v_gene: TRBV30
abundance: few
d_gene: NA
j_gene: TRBJ2-7
CDR3aa: CAWSVQGDYPQYF
CDR3nt: TGTGCCTGGAGTGTACAGGGGGACTACCCGCAGTACTTC

v_gene: TRBV4-3
abundance: NA
d_gene: NA
j_gene: TRBJ1-3
CDR3aa: CASSQDTVNSGNTIYF
CDR3nt: TGCGCCAGCAGCCAAGATACGGTGAACTCTGGAAACACCATATATTTT

v_gene: TRBV29-1
abundance: few
d_gene: NA
j_gene: TRBJ1-2
CDR3aa: CSVVLLSGADGYTF
CDR3nt: TGCAGCGTGGTGCTTCTTTCAGGGGCGGATGGCTACACCTTC

v_gene: TRBV4-1
abundance: few
d_gene: TRBD1
j_gene: TRBJ1-6
CDR3aa: CASSQAIGGQLHSPLHF
CDR3nt: TGCGCCAGCAGCCAAGCAATTGGGGGACAGTTACATTCACCCCTCCACTTT

v_gene: TRBV25-1
abundance: NA
d_gene: NA
j_gene: TRBJ1-1
CDR3aa: CASSEYMGGTEAFF
CDR3nt: TGTGCCAGCAGTGAATATATGGGGGGCACTGAAGCTTTCTTT

v_gene: TRBV28
abundance: NA
d_gene: TRBD1
j_gene: TRBJ1-4
CDR3aa: CASRRGQLSEKLFF
CDR3nt: TGTGCCAGCAGGCGGGGACAGCTCAGCGAAAAACTGTTTTTT

v_gene: TRBV19
abundance: NA
d_gene: NA
j_gene: TRBJ1-1
CDR3aa: CASSTSGGMGEAFF
CDR3nt: TGTGCCAGTAGTACGTCGGGAGGCATGGGGGAAGCTTTCTTT

v_gene: TRBV5-1
abundance: few
d_gene: TRBD1
j_gene: TRBJ1-4
CDR3aa: CASRASGQVLEELFF
CDR3nt: TGCGCCAGTAGAGCTTCGGGACAGGTACTTGAAGAACTGTTTTTT

v_gene: TRBV27
abundance: few
d_gene: TRBD1
j_gene: TRBJ1-2
CDR3aa: CASSTQWGTGFSGYTF
CDR3nt: TGTGCCAGCAGTACCCAGTGGGGGACAGGGTTCTCTGGCTACACCTTC

v_gene: TRBV6-5
abundance: few
d_gene: TRBD1
j_gene: TRBJ2-2
CDR3aa: CASSDREITGELFF
CDR3nt: TGTGCCAGCAGTGACAGGGAAATCACCGGGGAGCTGTTTTTT

v_gene: TRBV28
abundance: few
d_gene: NA
j_gene: TRBJ2-7
CDR3aa: CASSFIPAASYEQYF
CDR3nt: TGTGCCAGCAGTTTTATCCCCGCGGCTTCCTACGAGCAGTACTTC